This passage covers 22 T cell receptor beta chains from one sample sequenced in a study of T cell responses to AZD1222 COVID-19 vaccine. Clones were sequenced by immunoSEQ multiplex PCR, and TCRdb holds only the in-frame ones, with some missing. The table includes about 99,000 clones, more than 85% detected once. The sample in question was peripheral blood, obtained 28 days after the second AZD1222 dose. The receptors derive from an adult who received the AZD1222 COVID-19 vaccine.

The chain has TRBV7-3 and TRBJ2-1, with D uncertain. V lost 5 bases and J lost 10, with 18 bases in between. This CDR3 comprises 14 residues. Germline loops: CDR1 SGHTA, CDR2 FQGTGA. The CDR3 loop reads CASSPMGSALEQFF. The CDR3 DNA follows: TGTGCCAGCAGCCCAATGGGTTCAGCTCTAGAGCAGTTCTTC.

This chain links TRBV9 with TRBJ2-7, with 7 bases fitting TRBD2. J gave up 2 bases and V 3 bases, and 5 bases lay outside the gene matches. In germline, CDR1 is SGDLS, CDR2 YYNGEE. The length of the CDR3 is 14 residues. CDR3 sequence: CASSERDGPYEQYF. CDR3 coding DNA: TGTGCCAGCAGCGAGCGGGACGGACCCTACGAGCAGTACTTC.

This clone appeared a single time. V usage is TRBV7-9 and J usage is TRBJ2-3; TRBD2 is a possible D gene (6 bases). Trimming took 4 bases from V and 4 from J, leaving 12 bases between them. The CDR3 covers 14 residues. Germline CDR1 is SEHNR and CDR2 is FQNEAQ (reference sequence). The CDR3 DNA is TGTGCCAGCAGCTGGGGGGATGTTTCAGATACGCAGTATTTT. This encodes CASSWGDVSDTQYF.

This clone was observed once. The V call is TRBV5-1, the J call TRBJ1-2, with D perhaps TRBD1 (6 bases). V lost 3 bases to trimming and J lost 6 bases, with 9 bases between them. CDR3 size: 12 residues. Germline V lookup: CDR1 SGHRS, CDR2 YFSETQ. The DNA of the CDR3 is TGCGCCAGCAGCTCACAGGGAGATGGCTACACCTTC. This codes for CASSSQGDGYTF.

The chain recombines TRBV3-1 (or the pseudogene TRBV3-2) with TRBJ1-2; possible D gene TRBD1, 5 bases. V lost 1 base, J lost 4 bases, and 13 bases lay in between. Germline V gene sequence: CDR1 LGHDT, CDR2 YNNKEL (reference sequence). The CDR3 runs to 15 residues. In nucleotides, the CDR3 is TGTGCCAGCAGCCAAGGACCCTCAGGGATCTATGGCTACACCTTC. It encodes CASSQGPSGIYGYTF.

This clone was counted between two and nine times. The gene calls are TRBV5-5 and TRBJ2-1; no firm D call. The CDR3 runs 16 residues. The V end was cut by 5 bases, the J end by 0 bases, with 15 bases between. Germline lookup yields CDR1 SGHKS and CDR2 YYEKEE (reference sequence). Here the CDR3 reads CASRLGGYSSYNEQFF. The CDR3 DNA is TGTGCCAGCAGACTGGGCGGATATAGCTCCTACAATGAGCAGTTCTTC.

The chain is built from TRBV6-2 or TRBV6-3 and TRBJ1-5, with a weak D call TRBD1 (5 bases). Looked up from germline, CDR1 is MNHEY and CDR2 is SVGEGT. This CDR3 is 13 amino acids long. Trimming pared 6 bases from V and 7 bases from J, leaving 13 bases between. The CDR3: CASSNGGSQPQHF. Written as DNA, the CDR3 is TGTGCCAGCAGCAACGGGGGTTCCCAGCCCCAGCATTTT.

V usage is TRBV28 and J usage is TRBJ1-5, with D possibly matching TRBD1 (5 bases). Germline V lookup: CDR1 MDHEN, CDR2 SYDVKM. Deletions cut 7 bases from V and 3 bases from J, with 10 bases between. CDR3 length: 13 amino acids. The CDR3 loop is CASIRDHNQPQHF. CDR3 nucleotides: TGTGCCAGCATACGGGACCACAATCAGCCCCAGCATTTT.

For the CDR3, the DNA is TGTGCCAGCAGCTTAGAGGGTGTTGGACAGCCCTACAATGAGCAGTTCTTC. This sequence encodes CASSLEGVGQPYNEQFF. The chain recombines TRBV7-9 with TRBJ2-1; D perhaps matches TRBD1 (6 bases). V gave up 1 base and J gave up 2 bases, with 15 bases separating them. There are 17 residues in the CDR3. Germline V gene sequence: CDR1 SEHNR, CDR2 FQNEAQ (reference sequence).

This chain links TRBV5-1 with TRBJ1-1; D unresolved. The CDR3 sequence is 13 residues long. Germline V lookup: CDR1 SGHRS, CDR2 YFSETQ. Deletions cut 1 base from V and 3 bases from J, with 7 bases between. The CDR3 here is CASSLSGDTEAFF. CDR3 DNA: TGCGCCAGCAGCTTGTCTGGGGACACTGAAGCTTTCTTT.

The chain combines TRBV5-1 with TRBJ2-1; perhaps TRBD2 as D (5 bases). CDR1 and CDR2 from the germline V gene are SGHRS and YFSETQ. The germline V and J ends were trimmed by 2 bases and 5 bases, with 17 bases remaining between them. This CDR3 region has 16 residues. The CDR3 coding sequence is TGCGCCAGCAGCTTCCCCCGGGATTCCTCACACAATGAGCAGTTCTTC. It encodes CASSFPRDSSHNEQFF.

This clone turned up a few times. The chain uses TRBV15 and TRBJ2-1; D gene unclear. This CDR3 spans 15 amino acids. CDR1 LNHNV and CDR2 YYDKDF come from the germline V gene (reference sequence). The V and J ends lost 0 bases and 6 bases respectively, with 12 bases between them. This CDR3 reads CATSRDLVWGNEQFF. CDR3 nucleotide sequence: TGTGCCACCAGCAGAGATCTTGTATGGGGCAATGAGCAGTTCTTC.

The chain combines TRBV6-2 or TRBV6-3 with TRBJ2-5; 11 positions agree with TRBD2. CDR1 MNHEY and CDR2 SVGEGT come from the germline V gene. V shed 4 bases, J shed 4 bases, and the junction held 8 bases outside the gene matches. This CDR3 spans 16 amino acids. CDR3 bases: TGTGCCAGCAGTTCCGGGACTAGCGGTGGGGGAGAGACCCAGTACTTC. Translation: CASSSGTSGGGETQYF.

The chain is built from TRBV5-4 and TRBJ1-1; D remains ambiguous. V lost 2 bases and J lost 1, with 6 bases in between. Germline assignment: CDR1 SGHNT and CDR2 YYREEE (reference sequence). CDR3 size: 13 residues. For the CDR3, the DNA is TGTGCCAGCAGCTTTGGCGGGAACACTGAAGCTTTCTTT. The encoded protein is CASSFGGNTEAFF.

The chain employs TRBV28 and TRBJ2-2; possible D gene TRBD1, 6 bases. The V gene's germline CDR1 is MDHEN and CDR2 SYDVKM. This CDR3 comprises 19 residues. Trimming took 4 bases from V and 3 from J, leaving 24 bases between them. CDR3: CASSWWRSAGVRHTGELFF. CDR3 DNA sequence: TGTGCCAGCAGTTGGTGGCGGTCGGCAGGGGTTCGGCACACCGGGGAGCTGTTTTTT. The full variable domain, rest sourced from reference TRBV28 and TRBJ2-2, is DVKVTQSSRYLVKRTGEKVFLECVQDMDHENMFWYRQDPGLGLRLIYFSYDVKMKEKGDIPEGYSVSREKKERFSLILESASTNQTSMYLCASSWWRSAGVRHTGELFFGEGSRLTVL.

The chain recombines TRBV5-1 with TRBJ2-3, with D uncertain. Per germline, CDR1 SGHRS and CDR2 YFSETQ. The CDR3 spans 15 residues. Deletions cut 2 bases from V and 3 bases from J, with 13 bases between. DNA for the CDR3: TGCGCCAGCAGCTTCAGGAACTGGGGTACAGATACGCAGTATTTT. Translation gives CASSFRNWGTDTQYF.

The rearrangement uses TRBV6-1 and TRBJ1-5; no firm D call. Germline V lookup: CDR1 MNHNS, CDR2 SASEGT. The CDR3 totals 16 residues. V was shortened by 3 bases and J by 1 base, with 13 bases between the two germline ends. The DNA for the CDR3 is TGTGCCAGCAGTGACCACGGACTAGGAAGCAATCAGCCCCAGCATTTT. The encoded protein is CASSDHGLGSNQPQHF.

The chain is built from TRBV28 and TRBJ2-3, with D tentatively TRBD2 (5 bases). The V end was cut by 3 bases, the J end by 0 bases, with 7 bases between. The CDR3 sequence is 14 residues long. Germline CDR1 is MDHEN and CDR2 is SYDVKM. Here the CDR3 reads CASSLRASTDTQYF. CDR3 DNA: TGTGCCAGCAGTTTGAGGGCCAGCACAGATACGCAGTATTTT. Filled out from reference TRBV28 and TRBJ2-3, the complete variable domain reads DVKVTQSSRYLVKRTGEKVFLECVQDMDHENMFWYRQDPGLGLRLIYFSYDVKMKEKGDIPEGYSVSREKKERFSLILESASTNQTSMYLCASSLRASTDTQYFGPGTRLTVL.

Only a few counts were recorded for this clone. This rearrangement joins TRBV4-3 to TRBJ1-6; D not certain. Germline V lookup: CDR1 LGHNA, CDR2 YSLEER. Trimming took off 1 base at V and 7 bases at J, with 8 bases between the two ends. This CDR3 contains 14 residues. The CDR3 region has the DNA TGCGCCAGCAGCCAAGGACTCGGCAATTCACCCCTCCACTTT. Amino acid sequence: CASSQGLGNSPLHF.

The J gene is TRBJ2-7, the V gene TRBV19; a weak D match, TRBD2 (5 bases). The CDR3 is made up of 12 amino acids. V was pared by 7 bases and J by 5 bases, with 12 bases between. Germline CDR1 LNHDA, CDR2 SQIVND (reference sequence). CDR3 loop: CASTTRNHEQYF. In DNA, the CDR3 is TGTGCCAGTACCACTAGGAACCACGAGCAGTACTTC.

The rearrangement uses TRBV4-3 and TRBJ2-7; 7 bases fit TRBD1. The junction had 1 base not matched to a gene; V was cut back by 1 base and J by 4 bases. The CDR3 contains 13 residues. From germline, CDR1 is LGHNA and CDR2 YSLEER. The CDR3 bases are TGCGCCAGCAGCCAAGGGACAGGATACGAGCAGTACTTC. Translation gives CASSQGTGYEQYF.

The chain has TRBV28 and TRBJ2-4; D possibly corresponds to TRBD2 (6 bases). Germline V gene lookup returns CDR1 MDHEN and CDR2 SYDVKM. V was trimmed by 7 bases and J by 0 bases, leaving 13 bases between them. CDR3 size: 15 residues. The CDR3 region has the DNA TGTGCCAGCACCCCCGGGGGAGGAGCCAAAAACATTCAGTACTTC. Its translation is CASTPGGGAKNIQYF.